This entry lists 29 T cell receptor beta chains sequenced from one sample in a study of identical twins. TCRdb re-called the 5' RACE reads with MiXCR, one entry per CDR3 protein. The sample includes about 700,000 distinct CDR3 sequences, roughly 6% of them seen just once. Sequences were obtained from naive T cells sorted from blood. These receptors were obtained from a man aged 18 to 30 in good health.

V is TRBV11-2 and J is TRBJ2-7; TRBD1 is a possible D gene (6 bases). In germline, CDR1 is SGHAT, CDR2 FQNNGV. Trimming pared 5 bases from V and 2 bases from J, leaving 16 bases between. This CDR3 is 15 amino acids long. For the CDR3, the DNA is TGTGCCAGCAGCCGACGACCGGACAGTACCTACGAGCAGTACGTC. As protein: CASSRRPDSTYEQYV.

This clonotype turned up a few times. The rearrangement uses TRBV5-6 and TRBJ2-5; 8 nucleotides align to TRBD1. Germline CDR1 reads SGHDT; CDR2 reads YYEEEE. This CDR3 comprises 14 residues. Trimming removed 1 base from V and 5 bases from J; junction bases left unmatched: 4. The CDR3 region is CASSLPGGRETQYF. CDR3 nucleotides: TGTGCCAGCAGCTTGCCAGGGGGCAGGGAGACCCAGTACTTC.

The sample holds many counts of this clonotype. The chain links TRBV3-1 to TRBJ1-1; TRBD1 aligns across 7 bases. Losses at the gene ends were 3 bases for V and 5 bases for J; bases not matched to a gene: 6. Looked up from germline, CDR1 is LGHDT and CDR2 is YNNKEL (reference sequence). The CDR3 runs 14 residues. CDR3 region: CASSHLQGRTEAFF. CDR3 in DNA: TGTGCCAGCAGCCATTTACAGGGGAGGACTGAAGCTTTCTTT. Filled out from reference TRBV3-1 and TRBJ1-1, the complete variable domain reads DTAVSQTPKYLVTQMGNDKSIKCEQNLGHDTMYWYKQDSKKFLKIMFSYNNKELIINETVPNRFSPKSPDKAHLNLHINSLELGDSAVYFCASSHLQGRTEAFFGQGTRLTVV.

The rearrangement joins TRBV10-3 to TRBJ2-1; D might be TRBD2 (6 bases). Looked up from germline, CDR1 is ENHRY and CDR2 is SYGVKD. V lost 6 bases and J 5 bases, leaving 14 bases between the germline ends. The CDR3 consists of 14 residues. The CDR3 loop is CAIRLSGLNNEQFF. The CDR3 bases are TGTGCCATCAGATTATCAGGACTAAACAATGAGCAGTTCTTC.

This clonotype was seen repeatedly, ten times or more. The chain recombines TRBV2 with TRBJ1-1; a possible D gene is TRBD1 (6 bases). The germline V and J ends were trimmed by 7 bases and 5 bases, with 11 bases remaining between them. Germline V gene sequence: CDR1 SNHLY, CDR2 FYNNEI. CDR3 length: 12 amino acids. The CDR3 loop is CASTHRVTEAFF. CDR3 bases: TGTGCCAGCACTCACAGGGTTACTGAAGCTTTCTTT. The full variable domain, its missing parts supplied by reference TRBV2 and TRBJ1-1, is EPEVTQTPSHQVTQMGQEVILRCVPISNHLYFYWYRQILGQKVEFLVSFYNNEISEKSEIFDDQFSVERPDGSNFTLKIRSTKLEDSAMYFCASTHRVTEAFFGQGTRLTVV.

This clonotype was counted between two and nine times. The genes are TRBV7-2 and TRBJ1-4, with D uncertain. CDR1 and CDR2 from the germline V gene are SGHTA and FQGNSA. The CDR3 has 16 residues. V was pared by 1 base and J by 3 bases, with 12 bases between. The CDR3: CASSLDPSVANEKLFF. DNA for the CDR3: TGTGCCAGCAGCTTAGATCCGTCGGTAGCTAATGAAAAACTGTTTTTT.

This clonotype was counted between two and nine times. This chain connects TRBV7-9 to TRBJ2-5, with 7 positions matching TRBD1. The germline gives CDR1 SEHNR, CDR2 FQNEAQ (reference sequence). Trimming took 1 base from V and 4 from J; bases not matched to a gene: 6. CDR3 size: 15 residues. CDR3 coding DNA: TGTGCCAGCAGCTTAGAGGGACAGTCTATAGAGACCCAGTACTTC. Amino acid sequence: CASSLEGQSIETQYF.

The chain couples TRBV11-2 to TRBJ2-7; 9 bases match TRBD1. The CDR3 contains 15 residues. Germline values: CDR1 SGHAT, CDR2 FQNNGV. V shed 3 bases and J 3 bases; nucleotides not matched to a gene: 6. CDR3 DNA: TGTGCCAGCAGCTTGGGGACAGGGTCCTTCTACGAGCAGTACGTC. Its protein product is CASSLGTGSFYEQYV.

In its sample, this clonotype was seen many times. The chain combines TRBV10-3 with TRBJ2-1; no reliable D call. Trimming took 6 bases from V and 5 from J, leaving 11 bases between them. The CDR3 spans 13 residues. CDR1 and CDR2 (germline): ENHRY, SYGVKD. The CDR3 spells CAISPRKDNEQFF. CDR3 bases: TGTGCCATCAGCCCCAGGAAAGACAATGAGCAGTTCTTC.

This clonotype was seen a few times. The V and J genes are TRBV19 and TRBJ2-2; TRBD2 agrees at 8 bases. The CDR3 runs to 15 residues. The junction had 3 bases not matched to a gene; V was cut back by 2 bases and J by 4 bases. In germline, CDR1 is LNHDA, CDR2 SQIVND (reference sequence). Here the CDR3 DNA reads TGTGCCAGTAGTATACCGGGACTAGGCACCGGGGAGCTGTTTTTT. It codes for CASSIPGLGTGELFF.

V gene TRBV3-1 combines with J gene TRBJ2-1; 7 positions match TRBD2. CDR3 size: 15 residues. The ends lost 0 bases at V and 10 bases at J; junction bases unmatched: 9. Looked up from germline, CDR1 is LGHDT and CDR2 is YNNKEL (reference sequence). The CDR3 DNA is TGTGCCAGCAGCCAAGAGTGGGGACTACCCTCCGAGCAGTTCTTC. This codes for CASSQEWGLPSEQFF.

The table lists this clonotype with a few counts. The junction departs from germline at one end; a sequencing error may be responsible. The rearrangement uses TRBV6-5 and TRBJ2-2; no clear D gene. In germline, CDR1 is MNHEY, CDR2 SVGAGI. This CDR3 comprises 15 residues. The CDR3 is CASSYWLPKTGELFF. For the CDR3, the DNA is TGTGCCAGCAGTTATTGGCTACCGAAGACCGGGGAGCTGTTTTTT.

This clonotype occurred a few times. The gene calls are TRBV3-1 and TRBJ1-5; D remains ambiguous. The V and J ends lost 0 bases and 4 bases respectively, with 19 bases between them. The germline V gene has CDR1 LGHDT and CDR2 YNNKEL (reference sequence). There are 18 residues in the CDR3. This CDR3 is CASSQDPLGGFDNQPQHF. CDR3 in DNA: TGTGCCAGCAGCCAAGATCCACTGGGAGGGTTTGATAATCAGCCCCAGCATTTT.

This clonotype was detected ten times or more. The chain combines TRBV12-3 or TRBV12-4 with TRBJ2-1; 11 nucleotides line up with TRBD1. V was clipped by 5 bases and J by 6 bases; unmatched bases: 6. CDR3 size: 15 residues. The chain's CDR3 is CASSETGTGGNEQFF. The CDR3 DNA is TGTGCCAGCAGTGAGACCGGGACAGGGGGCAATGAGCAGTTCTTC.

The CDR3 DNA is TGTGCTAGTGGTTTGTCCGGGAGTCGGGAGCTGTTTTTT. It translates to CASGLSGSRELFF. The V gene is TRBV12-5, the J gene TRBJ2-2, with TRBD2 as a possible D gene (6 bases). CDR1 LGHNT and CDR2 FRNRAP come from the germline V gene. The CDR3 has 13 residues. Trimming took 2 bases from V and 9 from J, leaving 10 bases between them.

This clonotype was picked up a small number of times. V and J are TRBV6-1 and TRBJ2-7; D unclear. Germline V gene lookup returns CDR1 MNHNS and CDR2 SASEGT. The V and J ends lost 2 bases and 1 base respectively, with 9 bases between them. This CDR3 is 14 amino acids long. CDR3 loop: CASSESTFSYEQYF. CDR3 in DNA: TGTGCCAGCAGTGAAAGTACTTTTTCCTACGAGCAGTACTTC.

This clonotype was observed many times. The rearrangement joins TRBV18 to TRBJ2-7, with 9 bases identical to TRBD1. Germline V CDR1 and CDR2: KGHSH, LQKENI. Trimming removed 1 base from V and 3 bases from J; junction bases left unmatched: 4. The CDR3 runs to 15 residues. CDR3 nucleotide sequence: TGTGCCAGCTCACCACTGGACAGGGGTGACTACGAGCAGTACTTC. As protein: CASSPLDRGDYEQYF.

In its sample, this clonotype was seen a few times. The CDR3 protein is CASSQPKRRETQYF. The CDR3 nucleotides read TGCGCCAGCAGCCAACCTAAGAGGCGGGAGACCCAGTACTTC. The chain carries TRBV4-1 and TRBJ2-5; D not resolved. Germline CDR1 MGHRA, CDR2 YSYEKL. The CDR3 contains 14 residues. V dropped 2 bases and J dropped 5 bases, with 12 bases sitting between them.

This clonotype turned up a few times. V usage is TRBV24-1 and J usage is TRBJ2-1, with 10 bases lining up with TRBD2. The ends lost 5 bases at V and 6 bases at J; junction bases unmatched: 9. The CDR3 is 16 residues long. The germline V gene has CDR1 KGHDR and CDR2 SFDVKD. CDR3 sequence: CATSVFKREGRNEQFF. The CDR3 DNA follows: TGTGCCACCAGTGTCTTTAAGCGGGAGGGCCGCAATGAGCAGTTCTTC.

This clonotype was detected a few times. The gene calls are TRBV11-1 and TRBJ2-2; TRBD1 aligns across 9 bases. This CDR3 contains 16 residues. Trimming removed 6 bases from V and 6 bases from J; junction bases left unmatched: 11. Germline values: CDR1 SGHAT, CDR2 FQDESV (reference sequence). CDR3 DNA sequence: TGTGCCAGCAGAAGTACAGGGGGCCGAACGGCCGGGGAGCTGTTTTTT. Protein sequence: CASRSTGGRTAGELFF.

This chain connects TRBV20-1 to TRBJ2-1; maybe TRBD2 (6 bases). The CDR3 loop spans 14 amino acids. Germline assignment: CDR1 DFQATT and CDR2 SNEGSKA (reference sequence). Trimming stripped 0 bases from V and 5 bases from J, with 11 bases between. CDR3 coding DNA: TGCAGTGCTAGAGACGGGACTTATAACAATGAGCAGTTCTTC. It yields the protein CSARDGTYNNEQFF.

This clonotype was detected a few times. The CDR3 nucleotides read TGTGCCAGCGGGCGGAAGGGGGCCAACGTCCTGACTTTC. Its protein product is CASGRKGANVLTF. This sequence joins TRBV12-3 or TRBV12-4 and TRBJ2-6; the D is unclear. This CDR3 has 13 residues. V shed 8 bases and J shed 4 bases, with 9 bases lying between them.

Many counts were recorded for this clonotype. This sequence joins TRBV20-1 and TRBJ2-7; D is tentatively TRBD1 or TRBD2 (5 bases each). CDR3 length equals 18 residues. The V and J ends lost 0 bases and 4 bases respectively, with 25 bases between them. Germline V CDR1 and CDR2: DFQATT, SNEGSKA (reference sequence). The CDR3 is CSARDWGPRGLLQYEQYF. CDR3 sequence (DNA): TGCAGTGCTAGAGATTGGGGACCGAGGGGCCTCTTACAGTACGAGCAGTACTTC.

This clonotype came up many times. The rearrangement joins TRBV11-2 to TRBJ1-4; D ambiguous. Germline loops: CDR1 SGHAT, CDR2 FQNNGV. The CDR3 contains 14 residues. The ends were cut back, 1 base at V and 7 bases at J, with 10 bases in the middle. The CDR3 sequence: CASSLGRTPEKLFF. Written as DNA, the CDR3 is TGTGCCAGCAGCTTAGGCAGAACTCCTGAAAAACTGTTTTTT.

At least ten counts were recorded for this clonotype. CDR3 coding DNA: TGTGCCAGCATTAGCGGATACAATGAGCAGTTCTTC. As protein: CASISGYNEQFF. The chain joins TRBV12-3 or TRBV12-4 to TRBJ2-1, with TRBD2 as a possible D gene (6 bases). The CDR3 is 12 residues long. V gave up 7 bases and J gave up 4 bases, with 8 bases separating them.

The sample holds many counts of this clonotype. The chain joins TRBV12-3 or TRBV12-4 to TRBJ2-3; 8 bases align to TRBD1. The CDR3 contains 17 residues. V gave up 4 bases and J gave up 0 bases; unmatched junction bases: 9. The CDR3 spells CASSSRTGTPSTDTQYF. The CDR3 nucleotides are TGTGCCAGCAGTTCACGGACAGGGACACCTAGCACAGATACGCAGTATTTT.

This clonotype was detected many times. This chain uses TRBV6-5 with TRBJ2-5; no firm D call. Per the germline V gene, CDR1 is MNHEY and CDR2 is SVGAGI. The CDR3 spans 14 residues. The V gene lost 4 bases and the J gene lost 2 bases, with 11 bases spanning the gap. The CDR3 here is CASSSLYKQETQYF. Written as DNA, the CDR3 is TGTGCCAGCAGTTCCCTCTATAAGCAAGAGACCCAGTACTTC.

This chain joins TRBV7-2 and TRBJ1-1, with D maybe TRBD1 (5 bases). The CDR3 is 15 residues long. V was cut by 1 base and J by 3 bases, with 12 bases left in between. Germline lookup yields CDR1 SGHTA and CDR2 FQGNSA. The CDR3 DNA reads TGTGCCAGCAGCTTAGGGCAGGGAATTTACACTGAAGCTTTCTTT. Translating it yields CASSLGQGIYTEAFF.

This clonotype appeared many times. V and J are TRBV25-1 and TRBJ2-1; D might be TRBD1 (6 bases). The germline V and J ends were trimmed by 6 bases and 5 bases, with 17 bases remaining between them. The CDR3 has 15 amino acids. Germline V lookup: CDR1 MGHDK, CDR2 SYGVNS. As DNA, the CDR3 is TGTGCCAGCAGCCCGGGACAACTAACCGACAATGAGCAGTTCTTC. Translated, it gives CASSPGQLTDNEQFF.